This TCR beta chain is from a study of T cell changes during pregnancy in multiple sclerosis. V dropped 4 bases and J dropped 2 bases, with 21 bases sitting between them. This CDR3 is built from 17 residues. Germline CDR1 and CDR2: SGDLS and YYNGEE. This clone was detected once. Generated by immunoSEQ multiplex PCR, the TCRdb table keeps only in-frame clones and is missing some. The sample holds 85,000 to 110,000 clones, roughly 93% seen once. V usage is TRBV9 and J usage is TRBJ1-2, with D possibly TRBD1 on 6 matching bases. This clonotype was sampled from a female donor with multiple sclerosis, enrolled in a pregnancy study. The sequences come from peripheral blood, collected after pregnancy. CDR3 bases: TGTGCCAGCAGCCCCCCAGGGCAGGGGAGGGGAAACTATGGCTACACCTTC. This translates into CASSPPGQGRGNYGYTF.